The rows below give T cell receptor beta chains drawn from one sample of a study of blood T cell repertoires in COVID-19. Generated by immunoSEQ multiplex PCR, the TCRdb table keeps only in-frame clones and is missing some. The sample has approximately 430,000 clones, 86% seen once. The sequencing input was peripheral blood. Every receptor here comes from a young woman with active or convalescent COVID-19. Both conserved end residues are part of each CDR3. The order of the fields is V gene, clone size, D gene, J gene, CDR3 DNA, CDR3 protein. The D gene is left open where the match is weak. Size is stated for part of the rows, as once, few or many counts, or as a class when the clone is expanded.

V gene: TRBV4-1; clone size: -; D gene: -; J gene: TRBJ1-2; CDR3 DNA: TGCGCCAGCAGTCCCGGGTTCGACTATGGCTACACCTTC; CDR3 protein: CASSPGFDYGYTF
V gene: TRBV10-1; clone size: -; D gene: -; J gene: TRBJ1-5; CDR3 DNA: TGCGCCAGCAGTGATCAGGATCAGCCCCAGCATTTT; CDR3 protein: CASSDQDQPQHF
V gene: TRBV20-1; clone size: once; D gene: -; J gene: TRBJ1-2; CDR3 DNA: TGCAGTGCTAGTTCAGGGGACGTCTATGGCTACACCTTC; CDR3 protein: CSASSGDVYGYTF
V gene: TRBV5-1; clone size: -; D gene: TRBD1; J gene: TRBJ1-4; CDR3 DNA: TGCGCCAGCAGCTTAACAGGGGTAACTAATGAAAAACTGTTTTTT; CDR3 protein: CASSLTGVTNEKLFF
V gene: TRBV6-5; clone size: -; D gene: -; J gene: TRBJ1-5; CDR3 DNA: TGTGCCAGCAGTTACTCGATGGGGCAACAGCCCCAGCATTTT; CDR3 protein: CASSYSMGQQPQHF
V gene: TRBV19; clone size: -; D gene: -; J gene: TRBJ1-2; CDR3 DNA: TGTGCCAGTAGTGAAACGGACCGGGGGGGCTATGGCTACACCTTC; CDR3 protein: CASSETDRGGYGYTF
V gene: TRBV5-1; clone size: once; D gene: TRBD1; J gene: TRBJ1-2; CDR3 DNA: TGCGCCAGCAGCCCGCCCCGGACAGGGGATGGCTACACCTTC; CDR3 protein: CASSPPRTGDGYTF
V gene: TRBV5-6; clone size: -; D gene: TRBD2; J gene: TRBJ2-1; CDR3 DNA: TGTGCCAGCAGCCCCTGGACTAGCGGGATCTCCTACAATGAGCAGTTCTTC; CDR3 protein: CASSPWTSGISYNEQFF
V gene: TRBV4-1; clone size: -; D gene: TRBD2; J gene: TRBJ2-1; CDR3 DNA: TGCGCCAGCAGCCCCCCCCTAGCGGGGGGTTACAATGAGCAGTTCTTC; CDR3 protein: CASSPPLAGGYNEQFF
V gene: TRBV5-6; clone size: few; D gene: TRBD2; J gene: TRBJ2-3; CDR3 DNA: TGTGCCAGCAGCTCCCAGACTAGCGGGAGCCCAGATACGCAGTATTTT; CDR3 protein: CASSSQTSGSPDTQYF
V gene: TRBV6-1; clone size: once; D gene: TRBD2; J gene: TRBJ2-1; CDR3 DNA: TGTGCCAGCAGTGAAGAGGCGGGGGGGCCGAATGAGCAGTTCTTC; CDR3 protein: CASSEEAGGPNEQFF
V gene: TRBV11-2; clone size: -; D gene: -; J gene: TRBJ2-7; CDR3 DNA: TGTGCCAGCAGCGTCGCCTACGAGCAGTACTTC; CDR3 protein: CASSVAYEQYF
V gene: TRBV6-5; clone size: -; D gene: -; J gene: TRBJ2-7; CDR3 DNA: TGTGCCAGCAGTTTTGCCAGCTCCTACGAGCAGTACTTC; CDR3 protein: CASSFASSYEQYF
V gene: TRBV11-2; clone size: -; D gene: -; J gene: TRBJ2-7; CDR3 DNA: TGTGCCAGCAGCTTACTCTCCTACGAGCAGTACTTC; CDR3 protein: CASSLLSYEQYF
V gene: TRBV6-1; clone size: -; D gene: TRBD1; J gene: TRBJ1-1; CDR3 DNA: TGTGCCAGCAGTGAGCAGGGGGCATCGGCGAGCGCTGAAGCTTTCTTT; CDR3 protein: CASSEQGASASAEAFF
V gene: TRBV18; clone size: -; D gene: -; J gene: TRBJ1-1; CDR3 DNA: TGTGCCAGCTCCCTTTTCGGACAGAACACTGAAGCTTTCTTT; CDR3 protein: CASSLFGQNTEAFF
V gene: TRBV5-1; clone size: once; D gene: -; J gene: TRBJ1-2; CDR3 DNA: TGCGCCAGCAGCACGACAGCATATGGCTACACCTTC; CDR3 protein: CASSTTAYGYTF
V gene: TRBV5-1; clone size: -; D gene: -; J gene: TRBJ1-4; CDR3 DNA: TGCGCCAGCAGCTTCGGGAGCTTTAATGAAAAACTGTTTTTT; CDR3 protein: CASSFGSFNEKLFF
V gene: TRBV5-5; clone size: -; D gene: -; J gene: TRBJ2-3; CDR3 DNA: TGTGCCAGCAGCTTGGTTCTCACAGATACGCAGTATTTT; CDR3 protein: CASSLVLTDTQYF
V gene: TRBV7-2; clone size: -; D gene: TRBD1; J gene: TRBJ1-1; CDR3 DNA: TGTGCCAGCAGCGAGACAGGGGGTAACACTGAAGCTTTCTTT; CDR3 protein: CASSETGGNTEAFF
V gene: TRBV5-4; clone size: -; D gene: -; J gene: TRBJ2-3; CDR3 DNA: TGTGCCAGCAGCTTGGAGCCGCCTGGCACAGATACGCAGTATTTT; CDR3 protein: CASSLEPPGTDTQYF
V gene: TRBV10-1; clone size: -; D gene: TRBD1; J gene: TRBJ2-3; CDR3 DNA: TGCGCCAGCAGTGAGAGACAGGGAGATACGCAGTATTTT; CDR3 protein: CASSERQGDTQYF
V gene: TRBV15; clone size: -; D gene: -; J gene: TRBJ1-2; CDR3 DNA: TGTGCCACCAGCAGAGACGGAGACCTCACCTATGGCTACACCTTC; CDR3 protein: CATSRDGDLTYGYTF
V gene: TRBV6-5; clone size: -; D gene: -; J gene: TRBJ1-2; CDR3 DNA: TGTGCCAGCAGCTTTGGACAGCACTATGGCTACACCTTC; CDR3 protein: CASSFGQHYGYTF
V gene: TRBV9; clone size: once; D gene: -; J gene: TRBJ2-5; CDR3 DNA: TGTGCCAGCAGCGTAGCTACTGGTGAACAAGAGACCCAGTACTTC; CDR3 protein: CASSVATGEQETQYF
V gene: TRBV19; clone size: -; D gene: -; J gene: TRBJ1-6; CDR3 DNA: TGTGCCAGTAGCAACGGCCAGGGTATAGGTTCACCCCTCCACTTT; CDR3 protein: CASSNGQGIGSPLHF
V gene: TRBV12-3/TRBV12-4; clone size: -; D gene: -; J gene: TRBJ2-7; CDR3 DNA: TGTGCCAGCAGTTTAAGTCTCGGGGACGAGCAGTACTTC; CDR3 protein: CASSLSLGDEQYF
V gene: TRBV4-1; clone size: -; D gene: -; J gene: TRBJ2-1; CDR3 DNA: TGCGCCAGCAGCCAGGTAGGACACTACAATGAGCAGTTCTTC; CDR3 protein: CASSQVGHYNEQFF
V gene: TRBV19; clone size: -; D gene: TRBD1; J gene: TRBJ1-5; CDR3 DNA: TGTGCCAGTAGTATAGTACAGGGGGCGAAATTTCAGCCCCAGCATTTT; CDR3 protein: CASSIVQGAKFQPQHF
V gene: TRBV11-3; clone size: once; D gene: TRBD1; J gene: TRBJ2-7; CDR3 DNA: TGTGCCAGCAGCGCCACAGGGGACTCCTACGAGCAGTACTTC; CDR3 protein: CASSATGDSYEQYF
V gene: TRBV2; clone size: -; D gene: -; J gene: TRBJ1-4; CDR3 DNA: TGTGCCAGCCGAGACAGGACAACTAATGAAAAACTGTTTTTT; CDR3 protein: CASRDRTTNEKLFF
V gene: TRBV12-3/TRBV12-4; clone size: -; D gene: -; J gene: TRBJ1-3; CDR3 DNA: TGTGCCAGCAGAACAGGAAACACCATATATTTT; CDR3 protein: CASRTGNTIYF
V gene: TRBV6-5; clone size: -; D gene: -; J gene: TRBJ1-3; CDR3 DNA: TGTGCCAGCAGTTCGGAGGGAGTGGCTGGAAACACCATATATTTT; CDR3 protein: CASSSEGVAGNTIYF
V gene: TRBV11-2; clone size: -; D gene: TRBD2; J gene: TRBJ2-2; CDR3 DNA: TGTGCCAGCAGCCGCTTGGGGACGGGAGGTGACACCGGGGAGCTGTTTTTT; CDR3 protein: CASSRLGTGGDTGELFF
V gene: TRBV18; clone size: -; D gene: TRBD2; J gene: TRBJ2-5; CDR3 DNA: TGTGCCAGCTCACCACCGGGGGGGACGTCTCAAGAGACCCAGTACTTC; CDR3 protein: CASSPPGGTSQETQYF
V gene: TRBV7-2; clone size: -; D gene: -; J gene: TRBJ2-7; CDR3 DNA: TGTGCCAGCAGCTTCTCATCCGGAGTAAACGAGCAGTACTTC; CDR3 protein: CASSFSSGVNEQYF
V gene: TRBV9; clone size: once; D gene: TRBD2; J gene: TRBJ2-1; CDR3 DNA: TGTGCCAGCAGCACAAGGACTAGCGTCTACAATGAGCAGTTCTTC; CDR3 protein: CASSTRTSVYNEQFF